The 20 T cell receptor beta chains presented below share a single source sample, sequenced in a study of blood T cell repertoires in COVID-19. TCRdb's copy holds only in-frame clones and misses some; the assay was immunoSEQ multiplex PCR. The data show 80,000 to 100,000 clones, around 83% seen once. The sequenced sample consisted of peripheral blood. These receptors all come from a woman aged 80 or over in a cohort sampled during active or convalescent COVID-19.

This chain joins TRBV6-5 and TRBJ2-7; unclear D gene. Trimming removed 6 bases at V and 9 bases at J, with 18 bases between. Germline CDR1 MNHEY, CDR2 SVGAGI. The CDR3 spans 13 residues. DNA for the CDR3: TGTGCCAGCAGGAACCCTCAGATGTTCGCGCAGTACTTC. Its protein is CASRNPQMFAQYF.

J is TRBJ2-1 and V is TRBV7-8, with a weak D call TRBD2 (6 bases). The germline V gene encodes CDR1 SGHVS and CDR2 FQNEAQ. The CDR3 contains 17 residues. Trimming cost V 2 bases and J 3 bases, with 17 bases left between them. The CDR3 nucleotides read TGTGCCAGCAGCTTAAGGGAAGGTCTAGCGAGCTACAATGAGCAGTTCTTC. Protein product: CASSLREGLASYNEQFF.

In nucleotides, the CDR3 is TGCACCAGCAGCCCCTTTGGAGGACTGAATCAGCCCCAGCATTTT. This codes for CTSSPFGGLNQPQHF. This chain joins TRBV1 and TRBJ1-5. TRBV1 is tagged as a pseudogene. This CDR3 is built from 15 residues.

The rearrangement uses TRBV11-1 and TRBJ1-5, with 9 bases that match TRBD1. The CDR3 sequence is 14 residues long. CDR1 SGHAT and CDR2 FQDESV come from the germline V gene (reference sequence). The trim removed 5 bases at V and 4 bases at J, leaving 3 bases unmatched. CDR3 bases: TGTGCCAGCAGCCGGGGGACAGGGAATCAGCCCCAGCATTTT. It is translated as CASSRGTGNQPQHF.

This clone was seen a single time. The V call is TRBV6-5, the J call TRBJ1-2; D perhaps matches TRBD1 (5 bases). This CDR3 comprises 13 residues. CDR1 MNHEY and CDR2 SVGAGI come from the germline V gene. Trimming took 6 bases from V and 5 from J, leaving 13 bases between them. CDR3 sequence: CASSTAGFYGYTF. CDR3 bases: TGTGCCAGCAGCACAGCAGGGTTTTATGGCTACACCTTC.

This chain connects TRBV15 to TRBJ2-7, with D possibly TRBD2 on 6 matching bases. The CDR3 has 13 residues. Germline CDR1 and CDR2: LNHNV and YYDKDF (reference sequence). V shed 3 bases and J shed 7 bases, with 13 bases lying between them. The CDR3 region is CATSSFKAGEQYF. Written as DNA, the CDR3 is TGTGCCACCAGCAGCTTCAAGGCGGGGGAGCAGTACTTC.

The chain has TRBV20-1 and TRBJ2-1; D unclear. The CDR3 extends over 11 amino acids. Germline CDR1 reads DFQATT; CDR2 reads SNEGSKA (reference sequence). Trimming cost V 5 bases and J 9 bases, with 11 bases left between them. The CDR3 protein is CSAGLGTEQFF. CDR3 DNA sequence: TGCAGTGCTGGCCTAGGCACTGAGCAGTTCTTC.

V usage is TRBV6-5 and J usage is TRBJ2-1; a weak D match, TRBD2 (6 bases). The V end was cut by 6 bases, the J end by 6 bases, with 12 bases between. Germline V gene sequence: CDR1 MNHEY, CDR2 SVGAGI. The CDR3 covers 13 residues. The CDR3: CASSRLDSNEQFF. In nucleotides, the CDR3 is TGTGCCAGCAGCCGACTAGATTCCAATGAGCAGTTCTTC.

The J gene is TRBJ1-4, the V gene TRBV5-5, with a weak D call TRBD1 (5 bases). From germline, CDR1 is SGHKS and CDR2 YYEKEE (reference sequence). There are 14 residues in the CDR3. Trimming took off 2 bases at V and 8 bases at J, with 13 bases between the two ends. The CDR3 region is CASSLQPPGEKLFF. Written as DNA, the CDR3 is TGTGCCAGCAGCTTACAGCCTCCAGGGGAAAAACTGTTTTTT.

This chain links TRBV21-1 with TRBJ2-7; no DNA check was done on the table's D call, TRBD1. TRBV21-1 is a recognized pseudogene. The CDR3 length is 14 residues. DNA for the CDR3: TGTGCCAGCCGGGACAGGGGAGGAACCTACGAGCAGTACTTC. Protein product: CASRDRGGTYEQYF.

The chain recombines TRBV27 with TRBJ1-2, with D possibly TRBD1 on 6 matching bases. From germline, CDR1 is MNHEY and CDR2 SMNVEV (reference sequence). The CDR3 extends over 14 amino acids. V shed 2 bases and J shed 4 bases, with 11 bases lying between them. The CDR3 DNA reads as TGTGCCAGCAGTTTAGGGGGCCCGGGCTATGGCTACACCTTC. This encodes CASSLGGPGYGYTF.

In this sample, this clone turned up once. The genes are TRBV11-2 and TRBJ1-3, with D possibly being TRBD1 (5 bases). CDR3 size: 14 residues. Trimming stripped 1 base from V and 7 bases from J, with 11 bases between. The germline CDR1 and CDR2 sequences are SGHAT and FQNNGV. The CDR3, as DNA: TGTGCCAGCAGCTTAGCGACAGTCTTGAACACCATATATTTT. Translating gives CASSLATVLNTIYF. Full variable domain (outside the CDR3, taken from reference TRBV11-2 and TRBJ1-3): EAGVAQSPRYKIIEKRQSVAFWCNPISGHATLYWYQQILGQGPKLLIQFQNNGVVDDSQLPKDRFSAERLKGVDSTLKIQPAKLEDSAVYLCASSLATVLNTIYFGEGSWLTVV.

V usage is TRBV6-5 and J usage is TRBJ2-1; 8 bases align to TRBD2. Germline loops: CDR1 MNHEY, CDR2 SVGAGI. This CDR3 spans 14 amino acids. Trimming removed 4 bases from V and 6 bases from J; junction bases left unmatched: 5. The CDR3, as DNA: TGTGCCAGCAGTTCCGTCGGGACTAGCAATGAGCAGTTCTTC. Its translation: CASSSVGTSNEQFF.

This clone is a singleton in its sample. The chain employs TRBV6-4 and TRBJ1-2; 12 bases match TRBD1. CDR3 length equals 14 residues. Germline V gene lookup returns CDR1 MRHNA and CDR2 SNTAGT. The V segment lost 6 bases and the J segment 7 bases; nucleotides outside the gene matches: 6. The CDR3 reads CASSPGTGGFGYTF. In DNA, the CDR3 is TGTGCCAGCAGCCCAGGGACAGGGGGCTTTGGCTACACCTTC.

The gene calls are TRBV6-5 and TRBJ2-1, with 8 bases fitting TRBD2. Germline V gene lookup returns CDR1 MNHEY and CDR2 SVGAGI. Trimming cost V 0 bases and J 6 bases; bases outside gene matches: 7. CDR3 length: 16 amino acids. The CDR3 DNA follows: TGTGCCAGCAGTTACTCCGTGAGCGGGAGTACCAATGAGCAGTTCTTC. Protein sequence: CASSYSVSGSTNEQFF.

The chain links TRBV12-3 or TRBV12-4 to TRBJ2-1, with 8 positions matching TRBD2. Trimming cost V 5 bases and J 9 bases; bases outside gene matches: 6. The CDR3 runs to 13 residues. CDR3 coding DNA: TGTGCCAGCAGTAACCTCCTAGCGGGTGAGCAGTTCTTC. Translating gives CASSNLLAGEQFF.

This clone was recorded only once. The chain recombines TRBV28 with TRBJ2-7; tentative D call: TRBD1 (6 bases). CDR3 length: 15 residues. Germline loops: CDR1 MDHEN, CDR2 SYDVKM. Deletions cut 6 bases from V and 6 bases from J, with 21 bases between. In DNA, the CDR3 is TGTGCCAGCAGCGCCGACAGGCCCCCCCGCGCCGAGCAGTACTTC. Amino acids: CASSADRPPRAEQYF.

The chain links TRBV27 to TRBJ1-1; no firm D call. V lost 3 bases and J lost 5, with 16 bases in between. CDR1 is MNHEY and CDR2 is SMNVEV in the germline V gene (reference sequence). The CDR3 totals 15 residues. CDR3 in amino acids: CASSFLAGVRTEAFF. The CDR3 DNA reads as TGTGCCAGCAGTTTCCTCGCCGGGGTTCGAACTGAAGCTTTCTTT.

V usage is TRBV28 and J usage is TRBJ2-5, with TRBD1 identical over 8 bases. Trimming at V came to 5 bases and at J to 3 bases, leaving 8 bases not matched to a gene. The V gene's germline CDR1 is MDHEN and CDR2 SYDVKM. The CDR3 is 15 residues long. CDR3 sequence: CASSILQGAKETQYF. The CDR3 DNA follows: TGTGCCAGCAGTATCCTCCAGGGGGCGAAAGAGACCCAGTACTTC.

The chain couples TRBV20-1 to TRBJ2-3, with TRBD2 as a possible D gene (5 bases). Germline CDR1 reads DFQATT; CDR2 reads SNEGSKA (reference sequence). V lost 3 bases and J lost 10, with 14 bases in between. The CDR3 loop spans 12 amino acids. The DNA of the CDR3 is TGCAGTGCTAGTGACCCAGGAGGACCGCAGTATTTT. Protein: CSASDPGGPQYF.